The T cell receptor (beta chain) under discussion was sequenced for a study of cytomegalovirus exposure and HLA in healthy donors. Study in general: Ancestry clustering placed 70% to 85% of under 450 genotyped donors in the Caucasian-associated cluster.

The PCR used 60 Vbeta and 13 Jbeta primers. Profiled with immunoSEQ multiplex PCR; TCRdb holds only in-frame clones, not every one. Among about 200,000 clones listed, approximately 86% were seen once. The sequenced sample was PBMCs. The source of this sequence is a woman aged 25 to 39 in good health and CMV-seronegative.

The CDR3 here is CASSDLAASGGRMEQFF. CDR3 in DNA: TGCGCCAGCAGTGATTTAGCGGCTAGCGGGGGCAGGATGGAGCAGTTCTTC. This chain links TRBV5-1 with TRBJ2-1, with TRBD2 identical over 10 bases. The CDR3 runs to 17 residues. Per the germline V gene, CDR1 is SGHRS and CDR2 is YFSETQ. V was pared by 5 bases and J by 10 bases, with 18 bases of the junction left unmatched.